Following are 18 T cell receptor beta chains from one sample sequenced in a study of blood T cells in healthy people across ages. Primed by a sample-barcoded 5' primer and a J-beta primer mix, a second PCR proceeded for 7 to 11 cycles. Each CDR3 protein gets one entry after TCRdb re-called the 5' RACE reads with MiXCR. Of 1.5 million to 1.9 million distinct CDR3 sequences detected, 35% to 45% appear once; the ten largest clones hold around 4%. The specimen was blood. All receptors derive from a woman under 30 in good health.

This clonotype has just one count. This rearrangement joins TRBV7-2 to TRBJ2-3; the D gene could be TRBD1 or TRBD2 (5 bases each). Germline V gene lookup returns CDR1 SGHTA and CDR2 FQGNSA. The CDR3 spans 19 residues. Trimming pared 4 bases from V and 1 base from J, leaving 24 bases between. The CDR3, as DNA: TGTGCCAGCAGCTCCTACGGGACCTCAAGGCTATCCCGCACAGATACGCAGTATTTT. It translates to CASSSYGTSRLSRTDTQYF.

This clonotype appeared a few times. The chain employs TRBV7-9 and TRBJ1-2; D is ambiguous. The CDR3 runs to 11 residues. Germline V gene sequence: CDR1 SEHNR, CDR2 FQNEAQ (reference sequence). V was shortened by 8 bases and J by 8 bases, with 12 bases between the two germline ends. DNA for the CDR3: TGTGCCAGCTACGACCTGTGGGGCTACACCTTC. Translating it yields CASYDLWGYTF.

The CDR3 bases are TGCGCCAGCAGCCAAGCTGTACAGGGCCCTCACTACGAGCAGTACTTC. Its translation is CASSQAVQGPHYEQYF. V and J are TRBV4-1 and TRBJ2-7, with D tentatively TRBD1 (6 bases). Trimming took off 1 base at V and 3 bases at J, with 16 bases between the two ends. Germline assignment: CDR1 MGHRA and CDR2 YSYEKL. CDR3 length: 16 amino acids.

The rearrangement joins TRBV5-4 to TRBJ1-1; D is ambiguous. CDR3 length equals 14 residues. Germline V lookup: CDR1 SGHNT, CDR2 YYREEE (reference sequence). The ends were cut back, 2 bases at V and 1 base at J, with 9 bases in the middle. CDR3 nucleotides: TGTGCCAGCAGCTTTTTTCTCAGGAACACTGAAGCTTTCTTT. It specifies CASSFFLRNTEAFF.

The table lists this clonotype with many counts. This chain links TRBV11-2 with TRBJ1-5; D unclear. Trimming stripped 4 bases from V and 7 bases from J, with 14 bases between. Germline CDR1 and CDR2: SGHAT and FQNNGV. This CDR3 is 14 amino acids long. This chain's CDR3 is CASSSDRAGQPQHF. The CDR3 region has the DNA TGTGCCAGCAGCTCTGATAGGGCTGGACAGCCCCAGCATTTT.

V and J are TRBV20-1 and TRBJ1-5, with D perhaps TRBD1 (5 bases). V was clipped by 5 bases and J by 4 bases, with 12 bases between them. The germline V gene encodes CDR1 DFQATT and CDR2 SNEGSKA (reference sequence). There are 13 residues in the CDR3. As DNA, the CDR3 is TGCAGTGCTGGGGGACGGGGGAATCAGCCCCAGCATTTT. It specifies CSAGGRGNQPQHF.

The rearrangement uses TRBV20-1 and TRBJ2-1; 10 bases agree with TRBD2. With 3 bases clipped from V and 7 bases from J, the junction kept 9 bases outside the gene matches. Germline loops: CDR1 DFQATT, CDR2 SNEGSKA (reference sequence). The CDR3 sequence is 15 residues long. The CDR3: CSARVASGSMNEQFF. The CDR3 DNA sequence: TGCAGTGCTAGGGTCGCTAGCGGGAGCATGAATGAGCAGTTCTTC.

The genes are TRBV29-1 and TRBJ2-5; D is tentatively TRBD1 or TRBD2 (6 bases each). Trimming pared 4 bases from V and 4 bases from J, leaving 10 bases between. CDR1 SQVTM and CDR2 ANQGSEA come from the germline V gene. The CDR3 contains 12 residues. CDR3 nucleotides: TGCAGCGTTGTACCGGGGGCAGAGACCCAGTACTTC. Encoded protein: CSVVPGAETQYF.

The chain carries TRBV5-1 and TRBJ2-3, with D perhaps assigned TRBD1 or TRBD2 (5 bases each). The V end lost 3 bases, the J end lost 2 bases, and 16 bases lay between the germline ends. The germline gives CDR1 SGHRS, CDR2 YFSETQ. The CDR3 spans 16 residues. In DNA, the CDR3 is TGCGCCAGCAGCTCCCGGACTGGGGCATCCACAGATACGCAGTATTTT. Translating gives CASSSRTGASTDTQYF.

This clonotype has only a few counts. The CDR3 DNA sequence: TGCAGCGTTGAAGAGGGGGCCCACGAGCAGTACTTC. It is translated as CSVEEGAHEQYF. The V call is TRBV29-1, the J call TRBJ2-7; TRBD1 might be the D (6 bases). V gave up 0 bases and J gave up 5 bases, with 8 bases separating them. Germline-derived CDR1 and CDR2 are SQVTM and ANQGSEA. CDR3 length equals 12 residues.

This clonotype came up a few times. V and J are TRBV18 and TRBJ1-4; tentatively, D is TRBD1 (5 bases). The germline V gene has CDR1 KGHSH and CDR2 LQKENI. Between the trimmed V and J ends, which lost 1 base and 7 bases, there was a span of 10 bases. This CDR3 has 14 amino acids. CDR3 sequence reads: CASSPRGGSEKLFF. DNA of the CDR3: TGTGCCAGCTCACCACGCGGGGGGAGTGAAAAACTGTTTTTT.

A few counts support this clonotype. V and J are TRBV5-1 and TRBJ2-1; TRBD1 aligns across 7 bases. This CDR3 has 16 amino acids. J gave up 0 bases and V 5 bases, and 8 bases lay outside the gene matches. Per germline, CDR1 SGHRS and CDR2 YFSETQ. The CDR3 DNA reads TGCGCCAGCAGGACCCCGGGACAGAGCTCCTACAATGAGCAGTTCTTC. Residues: CASRTPGQSSYNEQFF.

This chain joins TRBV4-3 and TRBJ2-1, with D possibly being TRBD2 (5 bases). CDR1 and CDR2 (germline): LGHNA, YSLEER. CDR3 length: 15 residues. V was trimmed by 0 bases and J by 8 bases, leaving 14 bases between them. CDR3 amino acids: CASSQDSTGNYEQFF. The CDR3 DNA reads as TGCGCCAGCAGCCAAGATTCTACGGGGAACTATGAGCAGTTCTTC.

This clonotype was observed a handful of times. The DNA of the CDR3 is TGTGCCAGCAGCCAACCCGCGGGAGGAGGTAACACAGATACGCAGTATTTT. Translation gives CASSQPAGGGNTDTQYF. J is TRBJ2-3 and V is TRBV4-2; TRBD2 matches at 8 bases. After removal of 2 bases from V and 2 bases from J, the junction contained 9 bases not matched to a gene. The CDR3 runs 17 residues. Germline loops: CDR1 LGHNA, CDR2 YNFKEQ.

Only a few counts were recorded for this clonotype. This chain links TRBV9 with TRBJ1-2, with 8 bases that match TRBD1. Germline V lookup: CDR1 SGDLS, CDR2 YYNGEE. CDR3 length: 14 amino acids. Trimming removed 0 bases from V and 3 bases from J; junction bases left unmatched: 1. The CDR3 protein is CASSVVQGDYGYTF. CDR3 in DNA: TGTGCCAGCAGCGTAGTACAGGGGGACTATGGCTACACCTTC. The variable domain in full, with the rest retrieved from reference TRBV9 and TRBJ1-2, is DSGVTQTPKHLITATGQRVTLRCSPRSGDLSVYWYQQSLDQGLQFLIQYYNGEERAKGNILERFSAQQFPDLHSELNLSSLELGDSALYFCASSVVQGDYGYTFGSGTRLTVV.

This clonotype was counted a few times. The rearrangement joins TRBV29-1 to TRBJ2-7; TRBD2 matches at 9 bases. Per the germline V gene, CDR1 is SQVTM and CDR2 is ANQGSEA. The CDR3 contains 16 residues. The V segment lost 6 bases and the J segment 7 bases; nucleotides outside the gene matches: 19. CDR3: CSVPALAGPSYNEQYF. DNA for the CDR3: TGCAGCGTACCTGCGCTAGCGGGACCCTCCTACAATGAGCAGTACTTC.

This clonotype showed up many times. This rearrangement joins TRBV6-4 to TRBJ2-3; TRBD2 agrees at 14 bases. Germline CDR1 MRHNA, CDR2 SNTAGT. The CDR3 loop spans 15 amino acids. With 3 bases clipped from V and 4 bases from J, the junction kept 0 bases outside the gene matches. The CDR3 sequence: CASSETSGGADTQYF. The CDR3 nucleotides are TGTGCCAGCAGTGAGACTAGCGGGGGGGCAGATACGCAGTATTTT.

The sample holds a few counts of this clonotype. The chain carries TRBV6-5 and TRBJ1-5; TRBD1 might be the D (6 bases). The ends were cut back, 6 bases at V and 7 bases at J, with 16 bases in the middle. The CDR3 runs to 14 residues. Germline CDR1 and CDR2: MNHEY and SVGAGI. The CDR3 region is CASRGAGSEQPQHF. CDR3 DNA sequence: TGTGCCAGCAGGGGGGCTGGGAGTGAGCAGCCCCAGCATTTT.